This T cell receptor beta chain originates from a study of cytomegalovirus exposure and HLA in healthy donors. PCR primers comprised 60 Vbeta and 13 Jbeta primers. TCRdb's table, derived via immunoSEQ multiplex PCR, lists solely in-frame clones and lacks some. Recorded for this sample: 100,000 to 150,000 clones. Regarding this clone: Its antigen is as yet unknown.

Points from the study as a whole: One variant, a missense change in DCLRE1C, was linked in a later analysis to TCR beta V- and J-gene trimming. The HLA-A and HLA-B alleles of most subjects were reportedly predicted accurately from TCR beta sequences.

Germline-derived CDR1 and CDR2 are LNHDA and SQIVND (reference sequence). J lost 1 base, V lost 8 bases, and 11 bases had no gene match. CDR3 length: 18 residues. This clonotype was sampled from a woman aged 40 to 49 in good health and CMV-seronegative. The gene calls are TRBV19 and TRBJ2-3; TRBD2 matches 14 bases. The sequenced material came from PBMCs. CDR3 amino acids: CASSIRTSGGSGTDTQYF. The CDR3 DNA is TGTGCCAGTTCTATAAGGACTAGCGGGGGGAGTGGCACAGATACGCAGTATTTT.